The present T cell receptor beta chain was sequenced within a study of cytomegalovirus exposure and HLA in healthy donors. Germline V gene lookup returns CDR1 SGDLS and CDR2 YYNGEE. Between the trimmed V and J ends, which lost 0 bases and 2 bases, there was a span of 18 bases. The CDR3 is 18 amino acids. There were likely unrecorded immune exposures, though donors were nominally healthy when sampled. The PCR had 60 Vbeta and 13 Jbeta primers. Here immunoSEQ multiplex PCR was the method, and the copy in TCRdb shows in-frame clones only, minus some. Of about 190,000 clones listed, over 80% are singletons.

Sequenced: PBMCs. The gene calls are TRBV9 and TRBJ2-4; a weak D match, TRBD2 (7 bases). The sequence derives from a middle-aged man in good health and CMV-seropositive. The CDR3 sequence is CASSVGSGGGGSKNIQYF. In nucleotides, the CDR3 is TGTGCCAGCAGCGTAGGAAGTGGCGGGGGCGGGTCCAAAAACATTCAGTACTTC.